The present entry profiles one T cell receptor beta chain with its context. This clone was observed a single time. Its recognized antigen is unknown. Per-base qualities were not stored, and no clone one base away is much larger. The donors were healthy, HIV-negative adults who had no recently reported acute infections or vaccinations. All donors were Caucasian adults living in Nashville, Tennessee, USA. In the unsorted samples, around 81 million PBMCs were counted, and genomic DNA was extracted using the QIAamp DNA Blood Mini kit. After blood collection by leukapheresis, PBMCs were isolated using Ficoll-Histopaque density gradient centrifugation and then cryopreserved in the vapor phase of liquid nitrogen. Counted from cysteine to phenylalanine, this CDR3 has 16 amino acids. The read is trimmed to its CDR3 DNA, 48 bases read in frame from base 1. Ends trimmed: V by 0 bases, J by 8 bases; bases unmatched to a gene: 9. According to the germline V gene, CDR1 reads SGDLS and CDR2 reads YYNGEE.

The sample comes from a study of shared clonotypes between healthy human individuals (TCRdb year 2020). General notes on the study: The cohort comprised a couple of women and a few men aged 18 to 49 years. The study deeply sequenced blood TCR repertoires of five healthy adults to estimate repertoire size and the extent of clonotype sharing between individuals. Leukapheresis yielded between about 0.85 and 9 billion PBMCs per donor. Different laboratories and diverse techniques were used to prepare libraries and sequence TCR repertoires, to increase sequencing depth and limit assay-specific biases. The paper's findings and limits, for the study overall: Because the study included only a small number of donors, the genetic and exposure-history diversity represented was limited. Pairwise subsampling led to the expectation that sequencing depth would affect the degree of clonotype sharing among donors. Sampling was restricted to blood, and TCR repertoires in tissue are likely to differ from TCR repertoires in blood.

TCR CDR3 regions were amplified from genomic DNA by multiplex PCR using the deep immunoSEQ assay. For each cell subset, the extracted genomic DNA was distributed evenly across all wells of several immunoSEQ 96-well plates, and each plate served as one replicate. For unsorted PBMC, each replicate PCR was loaded with roughly 270 ng genomic DNA, equivalent to around 30,000 T cell genomes. Genomic DNA from unsorted PBMC was sequenced over ten immunoSEQ deep assay plates. Purified libraries were quantified with a Qubit 3.0 fluorometer, sized on a Bioanalyzer 2100, and re-quantified with the KAPA Library Quantification kit. Each immunoSEQ 96-well plate was sequenced on its own single-read 150-cycle Illumina NextSeq 550 flow cell. Processing in the source paper ran as follows. Because the immunoSEQ output included only junctional sequences and no quality scores, the filtering could not be the same as the filtering used for full-length reads. To assign V/J genes and CDR3, sequences were annotated using PyIR, a Python wrapper for IgBLAST v1.9, with IMGT germline references. Reads were filtered out if the reads had weak V/J assignments (E-value above 1e-6), no CDR3, stop codons, out-of-frame junctions, or ambiguous translated residues. V3J clonotypes were defined by identical inferred V gene, J gene, and CDR3 amino acid sequence. Percentage overlap between repertoires was calculated by dividing the number of shared unique clonotypes by the size of the smaller repertoire. Three approaches were used to assess repertoire richness: RTK rarefaction, the Chao1 estimator, and Recon v2.1 estimates of unobserved clonotypes. TCRdb obtained this table from immuneACCESS and retained in-frame rearrangements with V and J assigned. These tables miss some clones; where compared with another copy, unresolved V genes account for less than half of the shortfall, and the remainder is unexplained. That table gives V, J and clone size, and the DNA gave D and trimming. The sample table contains about half a million clones; only one count was recorded for more than 70% of them. The ten largest account for 12% of the sample.

The source of this sequence is a woman in her thirties or forties in good health. Some clones in this sample may be carry-over from other donors' samples. Here the chain combines TRBV9 and TRBJ2-2; TRBD2 matches 8 bases in the middle. The sequenced material came from PBMCs. The DNA sequence follows: TGTGCCAGCAGCGTAGCAACAGCGGGAGTGGGTGGGGAGCTGTTTTTT. The translation is CASSVATAGVGGELFF.